The sequence of this TCR beta chain was determined in a study of shared clonotypes between healthy human individuals. CD45RA-negative memory and CD45RA+ naive subsets were split from the CD4+ cells. The authors split each subset's genomic DNA evenly across several immunoSEQ plates. The assay was immunoSEQ multiplex PCR, and TCRdb's table has in-frame clones only and misses some. This repertoire shows roughly 2.5 million clones, roughly 92% found once; its top ten account for over 0.12%. In germline, CDR1 is MGHRA, CDR2 YSYEKL. V lost 3 bases to trimming and J lost 6 bases; unmatched junction nucleotides: 3. This CDR3 has 13 amino acids.

The clonotype originates from a man in his late teens or twenties in good health. This sequence joins TRBV4-1 and TRBJ1-2; 8 bases align to TRBD1. The sequencing input was naive CD4+ T cells sorted from blood. Subset meaning: CD45RA+ positively selected. Here the CDR3 DNA reads TGCGCCAGCAGCCAGCGGGACAGGCATGGCTACACCTTC. Amino acid sequence: CASSQRDRHGYTF.